The 13 T cell receptor beta chains in this list originate from one sample, sequenced in a study of T cells in localized non-small cell lung cancer. Profiled with immunoSEQ multiplex PCR; TCRdb holds only in-frame clones, not every one. The sample lists over 45,000 clones; approximately 75% were seen once. Sample: peripheral blood, taken before any cancer treatment. These TCRs come from a man between 40 and 69 years old with stage I squamous cell lung carcinoma.

V and J are TRBV15 and TRBJ2-5; D is possibly TRBD1 (6 bases). V lost 9 bases, J lost 2 bases, and 16 bases lay in between. The CDR3 runs to 14 residues. Germline V gene lookup returns CDR1 LNHNV and CDR2 YYDKDF (reference sequence). The CDR3 loop reads CATSRGGRQETQYF. DNA of the CDR3: TGTGCCACGTCCCGAGGGGGTAGGCAAGAGACCCAGTACTTC.

The CDR3 nucleotides are TGTGCCACGGGACGACAGGGTCTGGGGGAGCAGTACTTC. It codes for CATGRQGLGEQYF. V gene TRBV19 combines with J gene TRBJ2-5, with TRBD1 matching over 7 bases. This CDR3 has 13 residues. V was clipped by 10 bases and J by 11 bases; unmatched bases: 16. Germline assignment: CDR1 LNHDA and CDR2 SQIVND (reference sequence).

The CDR3 region is CASRRGQGSYIQYF. The CDR3 region has the DNA TGTGCCAGCAGGAGGGGACAGGGGAGCTACATTCAGTACTTC. The rearrangement links TRBV6-1 to TRBJ2-4, with 10 nucleotides matching TRBD1. V gave up 6 bases and J gave up 8 bases; unmatched junction bases: 7. This CDR3 contains 14 residues. Germline V gene data show CDR1 as MNHNS and CDR2 as SASEGT.

The V call is TRBV6-5, the J call TRBJ1-2, with D tentatively TRBD1 (6 bases). V lost 2 bases and J lost 5, with 9 bases in between. The CDR3 totals 13 residues. Germline lookup yields CDR1 MNHEY and CDR2 SVGAGI. The CDR3 region has the DNA TGTGCCAGCAGTTACCACAGGGATTATGGCTACACCTTC. Translating gives CASSYHRDYGYTF.

V usage is TRBV9 and J usage is TRBJ2-2, with D unresolved. V was cut by 3 bases and J by 3 bases, with 3 bases left in between. In germline, CDR1 is SGDLS, CDR2 YYNGEE. This CDR3 contains 12 residues. The chain's CDR3 is CASSDYTGELFF. Here the CDR3 DNA reads TGTGCCAGCAGCGACTACACCGGGGAGCTGTTTTTT. Based on the CDR3 plus reference TRBV9 and TRBJ2-2, the full variable domain is DSGVTQTPKHLITATGQRVTLRCSPRSGDLSVYWYQQSLDQGLQFLIQYYNGEERAKGNILERFSAQQFPDLHSELNLSSLELGDSALYFCASSDYTGELFFGEGSRLTVL.

The chain is built from TRBV28 and TRBJ1-2, with 7 positions matching TRBD1. The CDR3 is 12 residues long. The junction had 10 bases not matched to a gene; V was cut back by 6 bases and J by 12 bases. Germline CDR1 reads MDHEN; CDR2 reads SYDVKM. In DNA, the CDR3 is TGTGCCAGCAGGTTAATGACAGGGCGGGACACCTTC. This sequence encodes CASRLMTGRDTF.

The J gene is TRBJ2-5, the V gene TRBV10-1, with 10 bases fitting TRBD2. The trim removed 4 bases at V and 0 bases at J, leaving 14 bases unmatched. The length of the CDR3 is 19 residues. Looked up from germline, CDR1 is WNHNN and CDR2 is SYGVQD (reference sequence). The CDR3 reads CASSALLAGLRKYQETQYF. As DNA, the CDR3 is TGCGCCAGCAGTGCCTTACTAGCGGGACTAAGAAAATACCAAGAGACCCAGTACTTC.

This clone showed up just a few times. In DNA, the CDR3 is TGTGCCAGCAGTCCGTCGACAGGGGGTGGAAGCACAGATACGCAGTATTTT. Translation: CASSPSTGGGSTDTQYF. V is TRBV27 and J is TRBJ2-3; 9 bases agree with TRBD1. The CDR3 extends over 17 amino acids. Germline V gene lookup returns CDR1 MNHEY and CDR2 SMNVEV (reference sequence). V was clipped by 5 bases and J by 0 bases; unmatched bases: 9.

This rearrangement joins TRBV28 to TRBJ2-7, with D uncertain. V lost 2 bases to trimming and J lost 0 bases, with 14 bases between them. CDR3 size: 16 residues. Germline CDR1 is MDHEN and CDR2 is SYDVKM. CDR3 amino acids: CASSLNRRGFSYEQYF. DNA of the CDR3: TGTGCCAGCAGTTTAAATAGGAGAGGATTCTCCTACGAGCAGTACTTC.

This clone was counted at least ten times. This chain joins TRBV7-3 and TRBJ1-1, with a possible D match to TRBD1 (5 bases). V lost 3 bases, J lost 6 bases, and 11 bases lay in between. Germline V CDR1 and CDR2: SGHTA, FQGTGA. The CDR3 contains 13 residues. CDR3 residues: CASSFQGGAEAFF. Here the CDR3 DNA reads TGTGCCAGCAGCTTCCAGGGTGGTGCTGAAGCTTTCTTT.

The J gene is TRBJ2-1, the V gene TRBV5-1, with 9 positions matching TRBD2. Germline V gene sequence: CDR1 SGHRS, CDR2 YFSETQ. The CDR3 runs to 15 residues. J lost 9 bases, V lost 4 bases, and 11 bases had no gene match. CDR3 residues: CASSILGGGAVEQFF. Here the CDR3 DNA reads TGCGCCAGCAGCATCCTTGGCGGGGGGGCGGTTGAGCAGTTCTTC.

This sequence joins TRBV19 and TRBJ1-2, with D possibly TRBD1 on 5 matching bases. CDR3 size: 16 residues. V was cut by 8 bases and J by 0 bases, with 19 bases left in between. CDR1 and CDR2 (germline): LNHDA, SQIVND (reference sequence). CDR3 DNA sequence: TGTGCCAGTGGAATAGGGGCGCCTACATCTAACTATGGCTACACCTTC. The encoded protein is CASGIGAPTSNYGYTF.

Here the CDR3 DNA reads TGTGCCAGCACCCAGACGGGCTATGGCTACACCTTC. Amino acids: CASTQTGYGYTF. The chain joins TRBV5-6 to TRBJ1-2; the D is unclear. V lost 6 bases and J 4 bases, leaving 10 bases between the germline ends. The CDR3 has 12 amino acids. The germline V gene has CDR1 SGHDT and CDR2 YYEEEE. The full variable domain, with the rest looked up from reference TRBV5-6 and TRBJ1-2, is DAGVTQSPTHLIKTRGQQVTLRCSPKSGHDTVSWYQQALGQGPQFIFQYYEEEERQRGNFPDRFSGHQFPNYSSELNVNALLLGDSALYLCASTQTGYGYTFGSGTRLTVV.